This TCR beta chain originates from a study of blood T cell repertoires in COVID-19. Individuals drawn from about two dozen US areas were about 18 to 100 years old. Profiled with immunoSEQ multiplex PCR; TCRdb holds only in-frame clones, not every one. The sample lists fewer than 350,000 clones; 70% to 90% were seen once. This CDR3 is built from 14 residues. Germline CDR1 and CDR2: SGHNT and YYREEE (reference sequence). V dropped 2 bases and J dropped 2 bases, with 8 bases sitting between them. This chain links TRBV5-4 with TRBJ1-3; weak D call: TRBD1 (6 bases). Sequences were obtained from PBMCs or T cells enriched from blood (not recorded which). This TCR derives from a young man who had recovered from COVID-19. Written as DNA, the CDR3 is TGTGCCAGCAGCTTTCAGGGGACTGGAAACACCATATATTTT. As protein: CASSFQGTGNTIYF.